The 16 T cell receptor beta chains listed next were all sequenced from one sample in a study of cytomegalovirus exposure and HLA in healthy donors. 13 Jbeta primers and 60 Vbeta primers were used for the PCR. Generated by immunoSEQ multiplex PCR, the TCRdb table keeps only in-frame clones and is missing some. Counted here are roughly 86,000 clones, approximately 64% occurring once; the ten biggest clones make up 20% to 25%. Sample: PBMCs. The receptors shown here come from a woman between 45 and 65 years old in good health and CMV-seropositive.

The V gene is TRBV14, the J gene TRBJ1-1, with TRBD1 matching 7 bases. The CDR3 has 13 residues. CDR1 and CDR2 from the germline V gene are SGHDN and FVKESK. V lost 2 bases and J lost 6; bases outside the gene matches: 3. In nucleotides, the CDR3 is TGTGCCAGCAGCCAATCCACAGGGGCTGAAGCTTTCTTT. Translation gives CASSQSTGAEAFF. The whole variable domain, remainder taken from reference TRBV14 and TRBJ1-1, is EAGVTQFPSHSVIEKGQTVTLRCDPISGHDNLYWYRRVMGKEIKFLLHFVKESKQDESGMPNNRFLAERTGGTYSTLKVQPAELEDSGVYFCASSQSTGAEAFFGQGTRLTVV.

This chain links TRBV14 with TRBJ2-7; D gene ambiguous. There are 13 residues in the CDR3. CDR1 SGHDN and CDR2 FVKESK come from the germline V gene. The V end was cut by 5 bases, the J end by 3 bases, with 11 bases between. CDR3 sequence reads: CASSLDLGYEQYF. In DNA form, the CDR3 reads TGTGCCAGCAGCTTAGATCTCGGCTACGAGCAGTACTTC.

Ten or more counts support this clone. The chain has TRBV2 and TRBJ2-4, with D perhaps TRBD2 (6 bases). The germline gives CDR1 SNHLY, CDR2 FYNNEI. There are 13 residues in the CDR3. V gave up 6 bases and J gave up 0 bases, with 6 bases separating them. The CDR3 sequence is CASRGGAKNIQYF. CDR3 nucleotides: TGTGCCAGCAGGGGGGGAGCCAAAAACATTCAGTACTTC.

CDR3 in DNA: TGCGCCAGCAGCCAGGGGGACAGCCAAAACACTGAAGCTTTCTTT. Protein: CASSQGDSQNTEAFF. V is TRBV4-1 and J is TRBJ1-1; 7 bases map to TRBD1. CDR1 and CDR2 (germline): MGHRA, YSYEKL. The junction had 6 bases not matched to a gene; V was cut back by 3 bases and J by 2 bases. This CDR3 contains 15 residues.

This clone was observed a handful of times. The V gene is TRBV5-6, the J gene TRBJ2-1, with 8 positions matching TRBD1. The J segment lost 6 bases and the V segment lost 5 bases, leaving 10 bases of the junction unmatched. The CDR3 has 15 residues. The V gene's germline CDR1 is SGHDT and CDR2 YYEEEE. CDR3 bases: TGTGCCAGCAGTACGGGACAGGTCGGTTTCAATGAGCAGTTCTTC. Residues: CASSTGQVGFNEQFF.

CDR3 nucleotides: TGTGCCAGCAGCCCGGGACACCTTGAGCAGTACTTC. Its translation is CASSPGHLEQYF. The J gene is TRBJ2-7, the V gene TRBV11-2; a possible D gene is TRBD1 (6 bases). CDR1 and CDR2 from the germline V gene are SGHAT and FQNNGV. This CDR3 has 12 amino acids. V lost 5 bases, J lost 7 bases, and 12 bases lay in between.

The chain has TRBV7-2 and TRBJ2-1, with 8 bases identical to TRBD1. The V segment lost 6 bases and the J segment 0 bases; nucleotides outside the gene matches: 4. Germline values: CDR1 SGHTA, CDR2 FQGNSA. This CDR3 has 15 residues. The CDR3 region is CASRATGGSYNEQFF. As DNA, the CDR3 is TGTGCCAGCAGAGCCACAGGGGGCTCCTACAATGAGCAGTTCTTC.

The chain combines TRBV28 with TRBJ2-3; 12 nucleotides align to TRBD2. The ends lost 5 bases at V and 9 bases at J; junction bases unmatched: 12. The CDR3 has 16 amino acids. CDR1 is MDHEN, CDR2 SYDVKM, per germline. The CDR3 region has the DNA TGTGCCAGCAGTCCTATGACTAGCGGGGGAGTTGCAACGCAGTATTTT. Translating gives CASSPMTSGGVATQYF.

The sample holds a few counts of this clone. The CDR3 region has the DNA TGTGCCAGCAGGCAAGAACAGGGGTCCTTCACCGGGGAGCTGTTTTTT. Translating it yields CASRQEQGSFTGELFF. The rearrangement joins TRBV5-8 to TRBJ2-2; TRBD1 aligns across 7 bases. Germline loops: CDR1 SGHTS, CDR2 YDEGEE. V dropped 5 bases and J dropped 4; count of bases not matched to a gene: 11. CDR3 size: 16 residues.

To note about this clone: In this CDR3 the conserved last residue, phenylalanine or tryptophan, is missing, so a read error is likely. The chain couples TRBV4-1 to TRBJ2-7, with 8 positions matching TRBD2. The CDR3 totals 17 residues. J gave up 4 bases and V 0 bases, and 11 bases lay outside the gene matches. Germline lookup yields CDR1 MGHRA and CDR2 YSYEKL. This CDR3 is CASSQDIQRGYPYEQYL. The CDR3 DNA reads TGCGCCAGCAGCCAAGATATCCAGCGGGGGTACCCTTACGAGCAGTACCTC.

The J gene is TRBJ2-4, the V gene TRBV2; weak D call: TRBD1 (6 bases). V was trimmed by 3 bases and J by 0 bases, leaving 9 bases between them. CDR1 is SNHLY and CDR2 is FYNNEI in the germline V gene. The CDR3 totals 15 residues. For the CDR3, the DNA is TGTGCCAGCAGTGAGGGACAACTAGCCAAAAACATTCAGTACTTC. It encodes CASSEGQLAKNIQYF.

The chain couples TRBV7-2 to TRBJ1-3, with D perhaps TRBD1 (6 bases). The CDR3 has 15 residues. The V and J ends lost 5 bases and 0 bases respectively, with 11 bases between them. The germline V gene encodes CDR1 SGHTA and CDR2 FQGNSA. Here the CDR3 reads CASSPGQLSGNTIYF. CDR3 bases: TGTGCCAGCAGCCCCGGACAGCTCTCTGGAAACACCATATATTTT.

This CDR3 reads CASSTRDTDEAFF. The CDR3 region has the DNA TGTGCCAGCAGCACCCGGGACACCGATGAAGCTTTCTTT. The rearrangement uses TRBV7-8 and TRBJ1-1, with a possible D match to TRBD1 (6 bases). V lost 5 bases, J lost 7 bases, and 14 bases lay in between. This CDR3 spans 13 amino acids. CDR1 SGHVS and CDR2 FQNEAQ come from the germline V gene.

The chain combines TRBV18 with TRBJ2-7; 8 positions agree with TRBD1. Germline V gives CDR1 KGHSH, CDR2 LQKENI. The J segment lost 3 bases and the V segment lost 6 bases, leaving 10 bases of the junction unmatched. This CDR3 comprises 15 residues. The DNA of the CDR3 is TGTGCCAGCTCCAAAGGGACAGGAGAGTACTACGAGCAGTACTTC. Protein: CASSKGTGEYYEQYF.

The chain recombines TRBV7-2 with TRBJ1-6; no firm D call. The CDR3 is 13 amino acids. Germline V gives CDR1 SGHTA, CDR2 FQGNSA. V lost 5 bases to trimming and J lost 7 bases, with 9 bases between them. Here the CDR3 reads CASSPNSNSPLHF. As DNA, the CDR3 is TGTGCCAGCAGCCCTAACAGCAATTCACCCCTCCACTTT.

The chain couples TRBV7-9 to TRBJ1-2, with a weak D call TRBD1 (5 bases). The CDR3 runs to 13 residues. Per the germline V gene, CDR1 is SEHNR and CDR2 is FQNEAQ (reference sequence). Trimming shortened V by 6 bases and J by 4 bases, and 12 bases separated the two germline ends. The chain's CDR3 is CASSPGMAYGYTF. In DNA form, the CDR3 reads TGTGCCAGCAGTCCAGGGATGGCCTATGGCTACACCTTC.